This is a list of T cell receptor beta chains from one sample in a study of shared clonotypes between healthy human individuals. The protocol was immunoSEQ multiplex PCR, while the TCRdb copy is restricted to in-frame clones and leaves out a portion. The sample contains about 480,000 clones, around 79% of which appear only once. The sample consisted of PBMCs. Source of these receptors: a woman aged 40 to 50 in good health. Some clones in this sample may be carry-over from other donors' samples. Each CDR3 is given with its conserved first and last residue. Fields, in order: V gene, J gene, clone size, D gene, CDR3 DNA, CDR3 protein. The D gene is left open where the match is weak. Size is omitted from some rows. Given values are once, few, many or a class for expanded clones.

v_call: TRBV19
j_call: TRBJ1-5
clone_size: -
d_call: -
cdr3_nt: TGTGCCAGTAGTCTGCAGGCGACTCTCACGAGGCCCCAGCATTTT
cdr3_aa: CASSLQATLTRPQHF

v_call: TRBV6-1
j_call: TRBJ2-1
clone_size: -
d_call: TRBD1
cdr3_nt: TGTGCCAGCAGTGAAGGACAGGGCGTTGACTATGAGCAGTTCTTC
cdr3_aa: CASSEGQGVDYEQFF

v_call: TRBV7-9
j_call: TRBJ1-2
clone_size: -
d_call: TRBD1
cdr3_nt: TGTGCCAGCAGCGCGGGACAGCTACTTAACTATGGCTACACCTTC
cdr3_aa: CASSAGQLLNYGYTF

v_call: TRBV25-1
j_call: TRBJ1-1
clone_size: -
d_call: TRBD1
cdr3_nt: TGTGCCAGCAGTATGGGACAGGGGGCACAAGCTTTCTTT
cdr3_aa: CASSMGQGAQAFF

v_call: TRBV29-1
j_call: TRBJ2-2
clone_size: -
d_call: -
cdr3_nt: TGCAGCGTTGATGCCAGGGGGGCGAACACCGGGGAGCTGTTTTTT
cdr3_aa: CSVDARGANTGELFF

v_call: TRBV29-1
j_call: TRBJ2-1
clone_size: few
d_call: TRBD2
cdr3_nt: TGCAGCGTTGAGGGACTAGCGACCTACAATGAGCAGTTCTTC
cdr3_aa: CSVEGLATYNEQFF

v_call: TRBV15
j_call: TRBJ1-5
clone_size: -
d_call: TRBD1
cdr3_nt: TGTGCCACCAGCAGAGGCGGGGACAGGGGGGGCAATCAGCCCCAGCATTTT
cdr3_aa: CATSRGGDRGGNQPQHF

v_call: TRBV6-6
j_call: TRBJ1-4
clone_size: -
d_call: -
cdr3_nt: TGTGCCAGCAGTTACAGGGGCGGGGGTGAAAAACTGTTTTTT
cdr3_aa: CASSYRGGGEKLFF

v_call: TRBV7-9
j_call: TRBJ1-2
clone_size: -
d_call: -
cdr3_nt: TGTGCCAGCAGCTCCCCAAGAACACAGACATCCTCCTATGGCTACACCTTC
cdr3_aa: CASSSPRTQTSSYGYTF

v_call: TRBV5-1
j_call: TRBJ2-7
clone_size: -
d_call: -
cdr3_nt: TGCGCCAGCAGCTTACAAGGGGCTACCTACGAGCAGTACTTC
cdr3_aa: CASSLQGATYEQYF

v_call: TRBV5-1
j_call: TRBJ2-3
clone_size: few
d_call: TRBD1
cdr3_nt: TGCGCCAGCAGCTTGGATCCGGGACAGGGCACAGATACGCAGTATTTT
cdr3_aa: CASSLDPGQGTDTQYF

v_call: TRBV18
j_call: TRBJ2-7
clone_size: -
d_call: TRBD1
cdr3_nt: TGTGCCAGCTCACTCGGACAGGGGGCGACGTACGAGCAGTACTTC
cdr3_aa: CASSLGQGATYEQYF

v_call: TRBV6-4
j_call: TRBJ2-1
clone_size: -
d_call: -
cdr3_nt: TGTGCCAGCAGGAAAACTAGCCTCCGGGGCAATGAGCAGTTCTTC
cdr3_aa: CASRKTSLRGNEQFF

v_call: TRBV7-2
j_call: TRBJ2-2
clone_size: -
d_call: -
cdr3_nt: TGTGCCAGCAGCATCGGACAGACAACAATATCCGGGGAGCTGTTTTTT
cdr3_aa: CASSIGQTTISGELFF

v_call: TRBV4-3
j_call: TRBJ1-2
clone_size: -
d_call: -
cdr3_nt: TGCGCCAGCAGCCCCCGGGAGGGCAGCAACTATGGCTACACCTTC
cdr3_aa: CASSPREGSNYGYTF

v_call: TRBV7-9
j_call: TRBJ2-5
clone_size: many
d_call: TRBD1
cdr3_nt: TGTGCCAGCAGCTTAGCCCCCCTAAGGGGGCTGGAGACCCAGTACTTC
cdr3_aa: CASSLAPLRGLETQYF

v_call: TRBV18
j_call: TRBJ1-3
clone_size: -
d_call: -
cdr3_nt: TGTGCCAGCTCAGCGGAGACAAACACCATATATTTT
cdr3_aa: CASSAETNTIYF

v_call: TRBV6-1
j_call: TRBJ2-1
clone_size: once
d_call: TRBD1
cdr3_nt: TGTGCCAGCAGTGAAGTGGACAGGGTGGGTGAGCAGTTCTTC
cdr3_aa: CASSEVDRVGEQFF

v_call: TRBV10-3
j_call: TRBJ2-7
clone_size: -
d_call: -
cdr3_nt: TGTGCCATCAGTGAGGGGGGCTTCTACGAGCAGTACTTC
cdr3_aa: CAISEGGFYEQYF

v_call: TRBV6-1
j_call: TRBJ1-6
clone_size: -
d_call: TRBD1
cdr3_nt: TGTGCCAGCAGTGACCGGGACAGGGACAATTCACCCCTCCACTTT
cdr3_aa: CASSDRDRDNSPLHF

v_call: TRBV5-1
j_call: TRBJ2-7
clone_size: -
d_call: -
cdr3_nt: TGCGCCAGCAAGGGGGTAGGGAGCTCCTACGAGCAGTACTTC
cdr3_aa: CASKGVGSSYEQYF

v_call: TRBV28
j_call: TRBJ1-5
clone_size: -
d_call: -
cdr3_nt: TGTGCCAGCATTCGTCAGCCCCAGCATTTT
cdr3_aa: CASIRQPQHF

v_call: TRBV7-9
j_call: TRBJ2-7
clone_size: -
d_call: -
cdr3_nt: TGTGCCAGCAGCTTAAACTCCTACGAGCAGTACTTC
cdr3_aa: CASSLNSYEQYF

v_call: TRBV11-2
j_call: TRBJ2-5
clone_size: -
d_call: -
cdr3_nt: TGTGCCAGCAGCTTGCTCCTAGGGGCCCTCCGGGAGACCCAGTACTTC
cdr3_aa: CASSLLLGALRETQYF

v_call: TRBV27
j_call: TRBJ2-7
clone_size: few
d_call: -
cdr3_nt: TGTGCCAGCAGTTTCCGGACGCCCTACGAGCAGTACTTC
cdr3_aa: CASSFRTPYEQYF

v_call: TRBV28
j_call: TRBJ2-1
clone_size: -
d_call: TRBD2
cdr3_nt: TGTGCCAGCAGTTTAGGGGGACTAGCAATCAATGAGCAGTTCTTC
cdr3_aa: CASSLGGLAINEQFF

v_call: TRBV25-1
j_call: TRBJ2-1
clone_size: -
d_call: -
cdr3_nt: TGTGCCAGCAGTGAGTGGGGAAGGGAGTCCTACAATGAGCAGTTCTTC
cdr3_aa: CASSEWGRESYNEQFF

v_call: TRBV7-9
j_call: TRBJ1-5
clone_size: few
d_call: -
cdr3_nt: TGTGCCAGCAGCTTAGAACCAGGGAGGGCGGATCAGCCCCAGCATTTT
cdr3_aa: CASSLEPGRADQPQHF

v_call: TRBV9
j_call: TRBJ2-1
clone_size: -
d_call: -
cdr3_nt: TGTGCCAGCAGCGTAACTGGACAGTGGGGAGGCAATGAGCAGTTCTTC
cdr3_aa: CASSVTGQWGGNEQFF

v_call: TRBV27
j_call: TRBJ2-2
clone_size: -
d_call: TRBD1
cdr3_nt: TGTGCCAGCAGTTCCTGGACAGGGGGCGGGAGGCAAACCGGGGAGCTGTTTTTT
cdr3_aa: CASSSWTGGGRQTGELFF

v_call: TRBV18
j_call: TRBJ2-5
clone_size: few
d_call: TRBD2
cdr3_nt: TGTGCCAGCTCACCGCCACTAGCGGGAATAGGTTTGGAGACCCAGTACTTC
cdr3_aa: CASSPPLAGIGLETQYF

v_call: TRBV6-6
j_call: TRBJ2-1
clone_size: -
d_call: TRBD1
cdr3_nt: TGTGCCAGCAGTGGGAACAGGGGGACCTCCTACAATGAGCAGTTCTTC
cdr3_aa: CASSGNRGTSYNEQFF

v_call: TRBV7-9
j_call: TRBJ1-1
clone_size: -
d_call: -
cdr3_nt: TGTGCCAGCAGCTTGTTCCAGGGGACTGAAGCTTTCTTT
cdr3_aa: CASSLFQGTEAFF

v_call: TRBV19
j_call: TRBJ2-7
clone_size: -
d_call: -
cdr3_nt: TGTGCCAGTAGCCCCATGACGTCGCAAGAGCAGTACTTC
cdr3_aa: CASSPMTSQEQYF

v_call: TRBV19
j_call: TRBJ2-7
clone_size: once
d_call: TRBD1
cdr3_nt: TGTGCCAGTAGTCCCCGAGACAGGGACGAGCAGTACTTC
cdr3_aa: CASSPRDRDEQYF

v_call: TRBV18
j_call: TRBJ2-7
clone_size: -
d_call: TRBD1
cdr3_nt: TGTGCCAGCTCACCAAGGGGACAGCTCTACGAGCAGTACTTC
cdr3_aa: CASSPRGQLYEQYF

v_call: TRBV7-2
j_call: TRBJ1-4
clone_size: -
d_call: -
cdr3_nt: TGTGCCAGCAGCTTAGTGGTGGGTGGCGGCGAAAAACTGTTTTTT
cdr3_aa: CASSLVVGGGEKLFF

v_call: TRBV2
j_call: TRBJ2-3
clone_size: -
d_call: -
cdr3_nt: TGTGCCAGCAGTGAACTAGCGAGCACAGATACGCAGTATTTT
cdr3_aa: CASSELASTDTQYF

v_call: TRBV19
j_call: TRBJ2-5
clone_size: -
d_call: TRBD2
cdr3_nt: TGTGCCAGTAGTGATTCGAAAGGGACTAGCGGGAGGAAGACCCAGTACTTC
cdr3_aa: CASSDSKGTSGRKTQYF

v_call: TRBV6-1
j_call: TRBJ1-5
clone_size: -
d_call: -
cdr3_nt: TGTGCCAGCAGTGCCGGATATAGCAATCAGCCCCAGCATTTT
cdr3_aa: CASSAGYSNQPQHF

v_call: TRBV30
j_call: TRBJ2-1
clone_size: -
d_call: TRBD2
cdr3_nt: TGTGCCTGGAGTGTAGTCTTCCCCCTAGCGGGAGGGCCTAGTGAGCAGTTCTTC
cdr3_aa: CAWSVVFPLAGGPSEQFF